The T cell receptor (beta chain) under discussion was sequenced for a study of early T cells in non-severe SARS-CoV-2 infection. The germline V gene encodes CDR1 SEHNR and CDR2 FQNEAQ (reference sequence). CDR3 size: 15 residues. J gave up 2 bases and V 3 bases, and 4 bases lay outside the gene matches. TCRdb processed the 5' RACE reads anew with MiXCR; each CDR3 protein has one entry. The repertoire holds tens of thousands of distinct CDR3 sequences, with under 14% as singletons. The V and J genes are TRBV7-9 and TRBJ2-3; 8 nucleotides align to TRBD2. The sequence was collected from an adult who was a healthcare worker with PCR-confirmed SARS-CoV-2 infection or an uninfected control (not recorded which). Sequenced sample: whole blood. The CDR3 DNA sequence: TGTGCCAGCAGCTTCACACTAGCGGACACAGATACGCAGTATTTT. Translation: CASSFTLADTDTQYF.